One and the same sample provided the 22 T cell receptor beta chains below, sequenced in a study of cytomegalovirus exposure and HLA in healthy donors. Primers for the PCR totalled 60 Vbeta and 13 Jbeta. Generated by immunoSEQ multiplex PCR, the TCRdb table keeps only in-frame clones and is missing some. The sample records some 120,000 clones, about 70% being singletons. Specimen: PBMCs. Source of these receptors: a woman aged 40 to 50 in good health and CMV-seronegative.

The chain couples TRBV28 to TRBJ1-2; possibly TRBD1 for D (5 bases). The CDR3 is made up of 13 amino acids. The V and J ends lost 7 bases and 4 bases respectively, with 13 bases between them. Germline V CDR1 and CDR2: MDHEN, SYDVKM. Here the CDR3 reads CASKAGGTYGYTF. DNA of the CDR3: TGTGCCAGCAAAGCGGGGGGAACCTATGGCTACACCTTC.

There are a few counts of this clone. The genes are TRBV11-1 and TRBJ2-7; TRBD1 aligns across 8 bases. J was trimmed by 0 bases and V by 5 bases; bases with no gene match: 3. The germline CDR1 and CDR2 sequences are SGHAT and FQDESV (reference sequence). The CDR3 has 14 amino acids. The CDR3 here is CASSTGQASYEQYF. Written as DNA, the CDR3 is TGTGCCAGCAGCACGGGACAGGCCTCCTACGAGCAGTACTTC.

This clone was counted between two and nine times. The rearrangement joins TRBV28 to TRBJ1-3; D is unclear. There are 15 residues in the CDR3. Germline CDR1 is MDHEN and CDR2 is SYDVKM. V shed 4 bases and J shed 4 bases, with 14 bases lying between them. The CDR3 spells CASSSAPVTGNTIYF. The DNA of the CDR3 is TGTGCCAGCAGTTCCGCCCCAGTGACAGGAAACACCATATATTTT.

The genes are TRBV9 and TRBJ2-7; possibly TRBD2 for D (6 bases). CDR1 and CDR2 (germline): SGDLS, YYNGEE. Trimming left V 0 bases short and J 2 bases short, with 12 bases between. The CDR3 loop spans 15 amino acids. The CDR3 DNA reads TGTGCCAGCAGCGTAGCGGGGACTCCTCCCTACGAGCAGTACTTC. Encoded protein: CASSVAGTPPYEQYF.

This chain uses TRBV27 with TRBJ2-1, with D possibly being TRBD2 (6 bases). CDR1 MNHEY and CDR2 SMNVEV come from the germline V gene (reference sequence). Trimming shortened V by 8 bases and J by 0 bases, and 23 bases separated the two germline ends. This CDR3 comprises 18 residues. CDR3 residues: CASSRGTSIQTSYNEQFF. CDR3 coding DNA: TGTGCCAGCTCCCGAGGGACTTCAATCCAAACCTCCTACAATGAGCAGTTCTTC.

The V call is TRBV19, the J call TRBJ1-2; 10 bases are shared with TRBD1. Per the germline V gene, CDR1 is LNHDA and CDR2 is SQIVND (reference sequence). The CDR3 spans 15 residues. V shed 5 bases and J 6 bases; nucleotides not matched to a gene: 9. CDR3 loop: CASSDWTGGKDGYTF. CDR3 nucleotides: TGTGCCAGTAGTGATTGGACAGGGGGTAAGGATGGCTACACCTTC. Using reference TRBV19 and TRBJ1-2 for the parts outside the CDR3, the full variable domain is DGGITQSPKYLFRKEGQNVTLSCEQNLNHDAMYWYRQDPGQGLRLIYYSQIVNDFQKGDIAEGYSVSREKKESFPLTVTSAQKNPTAFYLCASSDWTGGKDGYTFGSGTRLTVV.

This chain connects TRBV13 to TRBJ1-2; D ambiguous. The V gene's germline CDR1 is PRHDT and CDR2 FYEKMQ (reference sequence). V lost 5 bases to trimming and J lost 4 bases, with 11 bases between them. The CDR3 consists of 13 residues. CDR3 sequence reads: CASSRGLTYGYTF. The CDR3 coding sequence is TGTGCCAGCAGCCGGGGTCTCACCTATGGCTACACCTTC. The whole variable domain, filled in from reference TRBV13 and TRBJ1-2, reads AAGVIQSPRHLIKEKRETATLKCYPIPRHDTVYWYQQGPGQDPQFLISFYEKMQSDKGSIPDRFSAQQFSDYHSELNMSSLELGDSALYFCASSRGLTYGYTFGSGTRLTVV.

V and J are TRBV27 and TRBJ2-1; 9 positions agree with TRBD1. Germline trimming cut 4 bases from V and 8 bases from J; bases unmatched to any gene: 6. The length of the CDR3 is 14 residues. The germline V gene encodes CDR1 MNHEY and CDR2 SMNVEV (reference sequence). The CDR3 DNA reads TGTGCCAGCAGTTCCGGGACAGGGTCGTATGAGCAGTTCTTC. Translation: CASSSGTGSYEQFF.

The chain couples TRBV9 to TRBJ2-7, with D perhaps matching TRBD2 (5 bases). This CDR3 is built from 15 residues. Trimming cost V 3 bases and J 1 base, with 14 bases left between them. Per germline, CDR1 SGDLS and CDR2 YYNGEE. The CDR3 sequence: CASSGGPGGSYEQYF. The DNA of the CDR3 is TGTGCCAGCAGCGGAGGGCCGGGTGGTTCCTACGAGCAGTACTTC.

The J gene is TRBJ2-2, the V gene TRBV7-2; D remains ambiguous. The CDR3 has 14 amino acids. Germline-derived CDR1 and CDR2 are SGHTA and FQGNSA. Trimming left V 1 base short and J 11 bases short, with 14 bases between. CDR3 DNA: TGTGCCAGCAGCTTAGACCGTGGTAGTGTTGAGCTGTTTTTT. Its translation: CASSLDRGSVELFF.

This clone was seen just once. This sequence joins TRBV10-3 and TRBJ1-2; the D is unclear. CDR1 and CDR2 from the germline V gene are ENHRY and SYGVKD. Trimming took 0 bases from V and 6 from J, leaving 5 bases between them. This CDR3 is built from 12 residues. The CDR3 region is CAISESEDGYTF. CDR3 coding DNA: TGTGCCATCAGTGAGTCGGAGGATGGCTACACCTTC.

This sequence joins TRBV7-6 and TRBJ2-7; TRBD1 is a possible D gene (6 bases). Germline assignment: CDR1 SGHVS and CDR2 FNYEAQ. V lost 5 bases, J lost 5 bases, and 13 bases lay in between. The CDR3 has 13 amino acids. Here the CDR3 reads CASSPWDTNEQYF. For the CDR3, the DNA is TGTGCCAGCAGCCCGTGGGACACCAACGAGCAGTACTTC.

J is TRBJ2-5 and V is TRBV5-1; the D is unclear. Trimming shortened V by 1 base and J by 1 base, and 11 bases separated the two germline ends. Germline V gene data show CDR1 as SGHRS and CDR2 as YFSETQ. The CDR3 length is 15 residues. In DNA, the CDR3 is TGCGCCAGCAGCTTGACTGGAGCGCGCCAAGAGACCCAGTACTTC. Its translation: CASSLTGARQETQYF. The complete variable domain, with remaining parts taken from reference TRBV5-1 and TRBJ2-5, reads KAGVTQTPRYLIKTRGQQVTLSCSPISGHRSVSWYQQTPGQGLQFLFEYFSETQRNKGNFPGRFSGRQFSNSRSEMNVSTLELGDSALYLCASSLTGARQETQYFGPGTRLLVL.

This clone was counted between two and nine times. J is TRBJ2-4 and V is TRBV7-2; TRBD2 matches at 10 bases. V was pared by 5 bases and J by 7 bases, with 11 bases of the junction left unmatched. This CDR3 region has 16 residues. CDR1 SGHTA and CDR2 FQGNSA come from the germline V gene. Here the CDR3 reads CASSPTPASGSNIQYF. The CDR3 DNA is TGTGCCAGCAGCCCGACCCCGGCTAGCGGGAGTAACATTCAGTACTTC.

This chain joins TRBV5-1 and TRBJ2-1; 13 bases line up with TRBD2. The CDR3 has 16 residues. Germline loops: CDR1 SGHRS, CDR2 YFSETQ. V gave up 7 bases and J gave up 8 bases; unmatched junction bases: 12. The DNA for the CDR3 is TGCGCCAGCGCCCCCATACTAGCGGGGGGGCTCCATGAGCAGTTCTTC. This codes for CASAPILAGGLHEQFF.

V usage is TRBV29-1 and J usage is TRBJ2-5; TRBD2 aligns across 9 bases. V shed 7 bases and J 0 bases; nucleotides not matched to a gene: 9. The germline V gene has CDR1 SQVTM and CDR2 ANQGSEA. The CDR3 is 15 amino acids. CDR3 nucleotide sequence: TGCAGCGCCCAAAAGGCTAGCGGGGACCAAGAGACCCAGTACTTC. This translates into CSAQKASGDQETQYF.

This sequence joins TRBV7-2 and TRBJ2-3; 8 nucleotides line up with TRBD2. V was clipped by 7 bases and J by 4 bases; unmatched bases: 4. The CDR3 is 13 residues long. Germline V gene sequence: CDR1 SGHTA, CDR2 FQGNSA. The chain's CDR3 is CASTRLAPDTQYF. CDR3 in DNA: TGTGCCAGCACCCGACTAGCGCCAGATACGCAGTATTTT.

The chain carries TRBV11-1 and TRBJ1-1; TRBD1 matches 8 bases. J gave up 9 bases and V 5 bases, and 5 bases lay outside the gene matches. In germline, CDR1 is SGHAT, CDR2 FQDESV (reference sequence). The CDR3 consists of 12 residues. For the CDR3, the DNA is TGTGCCAGCAGCGTACAGGGGGTGAAAGCTTTCTTT. Translated: CASSVQGVKAFF.

The rearrangement joins TRBV27 to TRBJ1-2, with TRBD1 identical over 10 bases. CDR1 is MNHEY and CDR2 is SMNVEV in the germline V gene (reference sequence). This CDR3 contains 12 residues. After removal of 5 bases from V and 8 bases from J, the junction contained 2 bases not matched to a gene. The chain's CDR3 is CASSDRGHGYTF. For the CDR3, the DNA is TGTGCCAGCAGTGACAGGGGGCACGGCTACACCTTC.

The chain couples TRBV28 to TRBJ2-3; TRBD2 is a possible D gene (6 bases). This CDR3 has 13 amino acids. Germline loops: CDR1 MDHEN, CDR2 SYDVKM. V was cut by 1 base and J by 6 bases, with 8 bases left in between. CDR3 nucleotide sequence: TGTGCCAGCAGTTTATTGGGGAGGGATACGCAGTATTTT. Translation: CASSLLGRDTQYF. Using reference TRBV28 and TRBJ2-3 for the parts outside the CDR3, the full variable domain is DVKVTQSSRYLVKRTGEKVFLECVQDMDHENMFWYRQDPGLGLRLIYFSYDVKMKEKGDIPEGYSVSREKKERFSLILESASTNQTSMYLCASSLLGRDTQYFGPGTRLTVL.

V and J are TRBV7-2 and TRBJ1-1, with TRBD1 identical over 8 bases. Germline V gene sequence: CDR1 SGHTA, CDR2 FQGNSA. There are 14 residues in the CDR3. The J segment lost 1 base and the V segment lost 5 bases, leaving 3 bases of the junction unmatched. The CDR3 DNA reads TGTGCCAGCAGCGTTGACAGGGGGAACACTGAAGCTTTCTTT. This gives the protein CASSVDRGNTEAFF.

The sample holds one count of this clone. V and J are TRBV28 and TRBJ2-3, with 8 bases fitting TRBD1. J lost 11 bases, V lost 6 bases, and 10 bases had no gene match. Germline V gene lookup returns CDR1 MDHEN and CDR2 SYDVKM. The CDR3 covers 13 residues. The CDR3 DNA follows: TGTGCCAGCAGCAAAAAAGCAGGGGGCGGGCAGTATTTT. It encodes CASSKKAGGGQYF.